The present T cell receptor (beta chain) was sequenced within a study of cytomegalovirus exposure and HLA in healthy donors. PCR involved 60 Vbeta and 13 Jbeta primers. In the original analysis: As a later analysis found, there were 60 million to 90 million unique TCR beta chains, of which roughly 11 million were shared. Sequencing used immunoSEQ multiplex PCR; TCRdb keeps in-frame clones, though not all of them. The DNA was the basis for D and trimming; V, J and clone size are from that table. The repertoire holds 140,000 to 150,000 clones, 55% to 85% seen once, with approximately 2.1% in the top ten. V lost 1 base to trimming and J lost 5 bases; unmatched junction nucleotides: 8. The CDR3 contains 15 residues. Germline-derived CDR1 and CDR2 are SGHRS and YFSETQ. Findings and caveats of the study: In a later analysis, TCR association rates varied by HLA locus: DRB1 most, HLA-C fewest. Being productive about 90% or about 30% of the time was typical of most TCR beta V segments in an earlier analysis.

Points on this clone: The antigen is undetermined.

The clonotype was recovered from a man aged 35 to 55 in good health and CMV-seronegative. The sequenced sample consisted of PBMCs. The chain uses TRBV5-1 and TRBJ2-5; TRBD1 agrees at 7 bases. CDR3: CASSLTTTGIETQYF. In DNA form, the CDR3 reads TGCGCCAGCAGCTTGACCACGACAGGGATTGAGACCCAGTACTTC.